A selection of T cell receptor beta chains follows, all from one sample in a study of early T cells in non-severe SARS-CoV-2 infection. One entry per CDR3 protein results from TCRdb running MiXCR on the 5' RACE reads. Among tens of thousands of distinct CDR3 sequences, under 6% were seen once, and the ten largest hold about 5.2%. Material for sequencing was whole blood. Receptor source: an adult who was a healthcare worker with PCR-confirmed SARS-CoV-2 infection or an uninfected control (not recorded which). Each CDR3 is given with its conserved first and last residue. The order of the fields is V gene, D gene, clone size, J gene, CDR3 protein, CDR3 DNA. D genes are given only for firm matches. Only some rows state a clone size, as once, few, many or a class for expanded clones.

>TRBV27|.|many|TRBJ2-7
CASSLTSSYEQYF
TGTGCCAGCAGTCTGACTTCTTCCTACGAGCAGTACTTC
>TRBV18|TRBD1|many|TRBJ1-1
CASSPAHRGGLKTEAFF
TGTGCCAGCTCACCAGCTCACAGGGGAGGGCTAAAGACTGAAGCTTTCTTT
>TRBV6-4|.|many|TRBJ2-2
CASSEGTTGELFF
TGTGCCAGCAGTGAAGGGACCACCGGGGAGCTGTTTTTT
>TRBV6-1|TRBD1|many|TRBJ2-1
CASSESRGTGNEQFF
TGTGCCAGCAGTGAATCCCGTGGGACAGGCAATGAGCAGTTCTTC
>TRBV18|.|.|TRBJ1-1
CASSRDSTEAFF
TGTGCCAGCTCACGTGACAGCACTGAAGCTTTCTTT
>TRBV6-2/TRBV6-3|.|many|TRBJ1-5
CASGGAAMDQPQHF
TGTGCCAGTGGCGGGGCTGCCATGGATCAGCCCCAGCATTTT
>TRBV7-8|TRBD2|.|TRBJ2-3
CASSPAGGTQYF
TGTGCCAGCAGCCCTGCCGGGGGGACGCAGTATTTT
>TRBV6-6|.|many|TRBJ1-1
CASSYSTRNTEAFF
TGTGCCAGCAGTTACTCTACAAGGAACACTGAAGCTTTCTTT
>TRBV29-1|.|many|TRBJ1-1
CSVTVSMNTEAFF
TGCAGCGTTACAGTTAGCATGAACACTGAAGCTTTCTTT
>TRBV5-1|.|.|TRBJ2-2
CASSSGGYGELFF
TGCGCCAGCAGCTCGGGGGGCTACGGGGAGCTGTTTTTT
>TRBV5-4|.|many|TRBJ1-1
CASSLGEAEAFF
TGTGCCAGCAGCTTGGGGGAGGCTGAAGCTTTCTTT
>TRBV7-8|.|many|TRBJ2-1
CASRSVSSSYNEQFF
TGTGCCAGCAGAAGTGTCTCTAGCTCCTACAATGAGCAGTTCTTC
>TRBV18|.|many|TRBJ2-7
CASSPGRFYEQYF
TGTGCCAGCTCACCCGGACGGTTTTACGAGCAGTACTTC
>TRBV12-3/TRBV12-4|.|many|TRBJ1-1
CASSLGVTEAFF
TGTGCCAGCAGTTTAGGGGTGACTGAAGCTTTCTTT
>TRBV27|.|many|TRBJ2-7
CASSSITTSYEQYF
TGTGCCAGCAGTTCGATCACGACCTCCTACGAGCAGTACTTC
>TRBV9|TRBD2|many|TRBJ2-1
CASSTTSGSHNEQFF
TGTGCCAGCAGTACGACTAGCGGGAGCCACAATGAGCAGTTCTTC
>TRBV7-9|.|many|TRBJ1-5
CASSLAVGQPQHF
TGTGCCAGCAGCTTAGCGGTCGGGCAGCCCCAGCATTTT
>TRBV12-3/TRBV12-4|.|many|TRBJ1-5
CASSTRGGIGNQPQHF
TGTGCCAGCAGTACCCGGGGGGGGATAGGCAATCAGCCCCAGCATTTT
>TRBV7-2|TRBD2|many|TRBJ2-2
CASSLRRGAVRTGELFF
TGTGCCAGCAGCTTAAGGCGGGGGGCAGTGAGGACCGGGGAGCTGTTTTTT
>TRBV4-2|.|many|TRBJ2-1
CASSQAPHRAVNEQFF
TGTGCCAGCAGCCAGGCGCCTCATCGGGCTGTCAATGAGCAGTTCTTC
>TRBV7-2|.|many|TRBJ1-1
CASSFGGGIGTEAFF
TGTGCCAGCAGCTTCGGCGGGGGCATCGGAACTGAAGCTTTCTTT
>TRBV12-3/TRBV12-4|.|few|TRBJ2-3
CASSVPRYTDTQYF
TGTGCCAGCAGTGTCCCCAGGTACACAGATACGCAGTATTTT
>TRBV5-1|TRBD2|many|TRBJ2-1
CASSLAGLAVYNEQFF
TGCGCCAGCAGCTTGGCGGGACTAGCGGTCTACAATGAGCAGTTCTTC
>TRBV20-1|.|few|TRBJ1-4
CSARPQKGWGGLFF
TGCAGTGCTAGACCCCAAAAAGGGTGGGGCGGGCTGTTTTTT
>TRBV24-1|.|few|TRBJ2-1
CATSDRRDEQFF
TGTGCCACCAGTGATCGCCGGGATGAGCAGTTCTTC
>TRBV14|TRBD1|many|TRBJ2-2
CASSQVSGGHGELFF
TGTGCCAGCAGCCAGGTGTCAGGGGGCCACGGGGAGCTGTTTTTT
>TRBV5-1|.|.|TRBJ2-3
CASSPAAVADTQYF
TGCGCCAGCAGCCCCGCGGCGGTCGCAGATACGCAGTATTTT
>TRBV4-3|.|many|TRBJ1-1
CASSQERLSTEAFF
TGCGCCAGCAGCCAAGAACGGTTGAGCACTGAAGCTTTCTTT
>TRBV6-4|.|many|TRBJ2-1
CASSDNNEQFF
TGTGCCAGCAGTGATAACAATGAGCAGTTCTTC